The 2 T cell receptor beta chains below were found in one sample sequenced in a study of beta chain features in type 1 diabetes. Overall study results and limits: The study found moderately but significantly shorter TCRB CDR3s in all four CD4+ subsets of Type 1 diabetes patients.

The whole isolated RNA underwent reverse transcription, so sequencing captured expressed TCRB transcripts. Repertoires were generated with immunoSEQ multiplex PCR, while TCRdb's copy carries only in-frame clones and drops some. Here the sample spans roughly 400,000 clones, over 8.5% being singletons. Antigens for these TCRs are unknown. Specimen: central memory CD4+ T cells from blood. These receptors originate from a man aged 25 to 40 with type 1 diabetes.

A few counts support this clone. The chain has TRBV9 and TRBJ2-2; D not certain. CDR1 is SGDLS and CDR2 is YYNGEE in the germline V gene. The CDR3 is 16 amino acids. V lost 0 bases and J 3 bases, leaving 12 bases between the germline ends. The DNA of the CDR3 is TGTGCCAGCAGCGTAGAGACTCTACGCGACACCGGGGAGCTGTTTTTT. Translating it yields CASSVETLRDTGELFF.

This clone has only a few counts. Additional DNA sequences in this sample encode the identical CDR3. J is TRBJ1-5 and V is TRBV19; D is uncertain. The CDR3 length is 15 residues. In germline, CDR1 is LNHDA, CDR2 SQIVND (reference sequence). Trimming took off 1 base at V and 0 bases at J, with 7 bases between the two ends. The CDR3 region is CASSIGGYSNQPQHF. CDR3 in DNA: TGTGCCAGTAGTATAGGAGGGTATAGCAATCAGCCCCAGCATTTT.